The entry below gives a single TCR beta chain sequence along with its context. Its antigen is still unknown. Base qualities are missing; no much larger clone stands one base away. The immunoSEQ Assay, a bias-controlled multiplex PCR, was used to amplify TCRbeta CDR3 regions from genomic DNA. The paper's processing steps were these. Within the assay, amplification of reference gene primers was used to estimate how many nucleated cells each sample contained. To quantify the absolute abundance of each unique TCRbeta CDR3 rearrangement, sequence reads were collapsed and filtered. For each sample, productive Simpson clonality was calculated as the square root of Simpson's diversity index over productive rearrangements. TCRdb holds this immuneACCESS table with in-frame rearrangements only. Some clones are missing; in checked studies, unresolved V genes explain under half, and the rest has no known cause. Clonal size and the V and J genes are those of that table, whereas D and trimming came from the DNA. A total of about 240,000 clones appear in this sample, around 83% of them only once. The ten biggest clones cover about 10% of the sample.

One collaborating source in Seattle enrolled patients during active infection and followed them longitudinally through the course of disease. Each collaborating institution followed its own protocols to collect whole blood in K2EDTA tubes. Collaborator samples were shipped for TCRbeta analysis as frozen whole blood, isolated PBMCs, or DNA extracted from either sample type. The data derive from a study of blood T cell repertoires in COVID-19 (dated by TCRdb to 2020 to 2021). About the full investigation: The collaborator samples originated in the United States, Italy and Spain and spanned the acute and convalescent phases of COVID-19. The prospective study material was composed of cDNA or gDNA derived from T cells, B-cell-depleted T cells, or PBMCs. Subjects who had been exposed to COVID-19, were actively infected with it, or had recovered from it provided the deeply sampled blood TCRbeta repertoires that made up the dataset. The repertoires were released in a freely available public database meant as a resource for research on the immune response to SARS-CoV-2. Samples came from the ongoing ImmuneRACE study (first 160 participants) plus 1,254 subjects from 6 global collaborators. The sample metadata nearly always contained a de-identified subject ID, COVID-19 status, age in years and sex. HLA class I and class II types, where available, came from metadata supplied by the sample provider rather than from assay-based typing.

Overall study results and their limits: The quantity of clinical and demographic metadata differed by source and by participant and was supplied without curation.

The sequencing input was peripheral blood. This clonotype originated in a woman aged 50 to 65 with COVID-19, enrolled during active disease.

This receptor has the CDR3 CASSLTVGRYGYTF. The DNA is as follows: TGTGCCAGCAGCTTGACAGTCGGGAGATATGGCTACACCTTC. The rearrangement combines TRBV5-8 with TRBJ1-2, with the D gene too uncertain to name. From a lookup of the germline V gene, CDR1 and CDR2 are SGHTS and YDEGEE. V is cut by 1 base and J by 5 bases, and the space between the germline ends is 12 bases. The CDR3 goes from the cysteine to the phenylalanine over 14 residues. Just the 42-base CDR3 DNA is kept, in frame starting at base 1.